The rows below give T cell receptor beta chains drawn from one sample of a study of metastatic and nonmetastatic thyroid tumors. MiXCR was used by TCRdb to re-call the PCR reads. The sample lists about 9,500 clones; 25% to 30% were seen once. The material sequenced was tumor tissue. The receptors shown here come from a female donor with papillary thyroid cancer or a benign thyroid nodule (not recorded which). Some clones in this sample may be carry-over from other donors' samples. The CDR3 runs from the conserved cysteine through the conserved F or W. The order of the fields is J gene, clone size, V gene, D gene, CDR3 protein, CDR3 DNA. The D gene is left open where the match is weak. Clone size, where shown, is once, few, many, or a class for clones that have expanded.

>TRBJ2-3|-|TRBV11-2|-
CASSLGGQLHTDTQYF
TGTGCCAGCAGCTTAGGAGGACAACTCCACACAGATACGCAGTATTTT
>TRBJ2-7|-|TRBV3-1|-
CASSHDGWGSYEQYF
TGTGCCAGCAGCCATGACGGTTGGGGCTCCTACGAGCAGTACTTC
>TRBJ2-2|many|TRBV7-9|-
CASSPGEGDGELFF
TGTGCCAGCAGCCCGGGAGAAGGGGACGGGGAGCTGTTTTTT
>TRBJ2-2|-|TRBV6-2/TRBV6-3|-
CASSSWGGQLNTGELFF
TGTGCCAGCAGTTCATGGGGGGGGCAGCTGAACACCGGGGAGCTGTTTTTT
>TRBJ2-7|few|TRBV6-1|TRBD1
CASRVDRDPYEQYF
TGTGCCAGCAGGGTTGACAGGGACCCCTACGAGCAGTACTTC
>TRBJ2-3|-|TRBV5-1|TRBD2
CASSRQGLAGPTDTQYF
TGCGCCAGCAGTCGGCAGGGACTAGCGGGGCCCACAGATACACAGTATTTT
>TRBJ1-1|-|TRBV5-1|TRBD1
CASKAEQGATEAFF
TGCGCCAGCAAAGCCGAACAGGGGGCAACTGAAGCTTTCTTT
>TRBJ2-3|many|TRBV5-4|TRBD2
CASSGGTSTDTQYF
TGTGCCAGCAGCGGGGGGACTAGTACAGATACGCAGTATTTT
>TRBJ2-1|-|TRBV28|TRBD2
CASVSGRAGYNEHFF
TGTGCCAGCGTTAGTGGGAGGGCCGGGTACAATGAGCATTTCTTC
>TRBJ1-2|-|TRBV20-1|-
CSASTRGDTQIYGYTF
TGCAGTGCTAGTACCCGAGGGGACACACAAATCTATGGCTACACCTTC
>TRBJ1-1|many|TRBV5-1|TRBD1
CASRTGDTEAFF
TGCGCCAGCAGAACAGGGGATACTGAAGCTTTCTTT
>TRBJ2-3|medium-sized|TRBV9|-
CASSRGGAQYF
TGTGCCAGCAGCCGGGGCGGAGCGCAGTATTTT
>TRBJ2-3|medium-sized|TRBV18|-
CASSPQGGASLSTDTQYF
TGTGCCAGCTCACCACAAGGGGGAGCGTCCCTCAGCACAGATACGCAGTATTTT
>TRBJ1-2|few|TRBV28|-
CAPRKGEGNGYTF
TGTGCCCCTAGGAAGGGAGAGGGCAATGGCTACACCTTC
>TRBJ2-3|many|TRBV20-1|-
CSASGRGFTDTQYF
TGCAGTGCCAGTGGTCGGGGTTTCACAGATACGCAGTATTTT
>TRBJ2-5|few|TRBV12-3/TRBV12-4|TRBD1
CSSRGLVQGGQETQYF
TGTTCCAGCAGGGGCCTGGTACAGGGGGGCCAAGAGACCCAGTACTTC
>TRBJ1-2|-|TRBV6-1|-
CASTVRGDGYTF
TGTGCCAGCACAGTACGCGGGGATGGCTACACCTTC
>TRBJ2-7|few|TRBV19|-
CASSIRGGGEYEQYF
TGTGCCAGTAGTATACGTGGAGGGGGGGAATACGAGCAGTACTTC